A single sample gave rise to the 30 T cell receptor beta chains below, sequenced in a study of T cell changes during pregnancy in multiple sclerosis. The data were produced by immunoSEQ multiplex PCR, yet TCRdb's version contains in-frame clones alone and is incomplete. This table has about 24,000 clones, 70% to 90% appearing once. Sequences were derived from CD8+ T cells from peripheral blood mononuclear cells, sampled in the first trimester of pregnancy. Source of these receptors: a female donor in good health, enrolled as a control in a pregnancy study.

The chain carries TRBV2 and TRBJ2-7; D remains unclear. The CDR3 extends over 12 amino acids. In germline, CDR1 is SNHLY, CDR2 FYNNEI. Trimming took off 8 bases at V and 5 bases at J, with 13 bases between the two ends. The CDR3 sequence: CASLLIRHEQYF. The DNA for the CDR3 is TGTGCCAGCCTATTAATCCGCCACGAGCAGTACTTC.

This clone was seen just once. This chain links TRBV28 with TRBJ1-1; D possibly corresponds to TRBD1 (6 bases). Germline V gene lookup returns CDR1 MDHEN and CDR2 SYDVKM. The CDR3 is 12 residues long. V dropped 5 bases and J dropped 11 bases, with 15 bases sitting between them. Written as DNA, the CDR3 is TGTGCCAGCAGTAATATCGCAGGGGCCGCTTTCTTT. As protein: CASSNIAGAAFF. Variable domain in full (rest from reference TRBV28 and TRBJ1-1): DVKVTQSSRYLVKRTGEKVFLECVQDMDHENMFWYRQDPGLGLRLIYFSYDVKMKEKGDIPEGYSVSREKKERFSLILESASTNQTSMYLCASSNIAGAAFFGQGTRLTVV.

The chain combines TRBV4-3 with TRBJ2-3; D is possibly TRBD1 (6 bases). The germline V gene has CDR1 LGHNA and CDR2 YSLEER. V was pared by 5 bases and J by 0 bases, with 12 bases between. The CDR3 sequence is 15 residues long. This CDR3 reads CASSLGARSTDTQYF. The CDR3 DNA follows: TGCGCCAGCAGCTTGGGGGCGCGTAGCACAGATACGCAGTATTTT.

The chain has TRBV4-1 and TRBJ1-2; 7 bases are shared with TRBD1. V gave up 4 bases and J gave up 1 base; unmatched junction bases: 9. Germline V lookup: CDR1 MGHRA, CDR2 YSYEKL. The CDR3 totals 16 residues. CDR3 nucleotides: TGCGCCAGCAGCCGGTTGGGGGACAGCTTTAACTATGGCTACACCTTC. Translation: CASSRLGDSFNYGYTF.

The J gene is TRBJ2-4, the V gene TRBV9, with D possibly being TRBD1 (7 bases). CDR1 and CDR2 (germline): SGDLS, YYNGEE. This CDR3 contains 15 residues. V gave up 3 bases and J gave up 6 bases, with 16 bases separating them. The CDR3 is CASSARDSSRNIQYF. DNA for the CDR3: TGTGCCAGCAGCGCGCGGGACAGTTCCCGAAACATTCAGTACTTC.

The chain links TRBV19 to TRBJ2-5, with a possible D match to TRBD2 (7 bases). The germline V and J ends were trimmed by 3 bases and 1 base, with 12 bases remaining between them. CDR1 LNHDA and CDR2 SQIVND come from the germline V gene (reference sequence). The CDR3 covers 15 residues. The CDR3 nucleotides are TGTGCCAGTAGTATGGGCGGGGGCTCCCAAGAGACCCAGTACTTC. This encodes CASSMGGGSQETQYF.

The chain joins TRBV7-9 to TRBJ2-7, with 8 bases matching TRBD1. V dropped 5 bases and J dropped 2; count of bases not matched to a gene: 8. CDR3 size: 15 residues. The germline gives CDR1 SEHNR, CDR2 FQNEAQ (reference sequence). In DNA form, the CDR3 reads TGTGCCAGCAGCCCACGGACAGGGAGGACCTACGAGCAGTACTTC. Amino acids: CASSPRTGRTYEQYF.

V and J are TRBV6-6 and TRBJ2-2; 9 bases are a match to TRBD1. The length of the CDR3 is 15 residues. V gave up 6 bases and J gave up 2 bases; unmatched junction bases: 4. Germline V gives CDR1 MNHNY, CDR2 SVGAGI (reference sequence). CDR3 sequence reads: CASRSTGGNTGELFF. The CDR3 region has the DNA TGTGCCAGCAGGTCAACAGGGGGCAACACCGGGGAGCTGTTTTTT.

J is TRBJ1-5 and V is TRBV27; D gene uncertain. The CDR3 has 13 residues. Germline lookup yields CDR1 MNHEY and CDR2 SMNVEV (reference sequence). V lost 3 bases, J lost 5 bases, and 8 bases lay in between. The CDR3 loop is CASSLNNYQPQHF. The CDR3 bases are TGTGCCAGCAGTTTGAACAATTATCAGCCCCAGCATTTT.

In DNA form, the CDR3 reads TGTGCCAGCAGCTTACCTTGGACAGGGGGCTTCGGGGAGCTGTTTTTT. Its translation is CASSLPWTGGFGELFF. The rearrangement links TRBV7-8 to TRBJ2-2; the match to TRBD1 covers 11 bases. This CDR3 comprises 16 residues. Trimming took 2 bases from V and 7 from J; bases not matched to a gene: 6. From germline, CDR1 is SGHVS and CDR2 FQNEAQ.

The chain uses TRBV6-6 and TRBJ2-7; D is ambiguous. The CDR3 is 13 amino acids. Trimming stripped 4 bases from V and 2 bases from J, with 9 bases between. Germline values: CDR1 MNHNY, CDR2 SVGAGI (reference sequence). In nucleotides, the CDR3 is TGTGCCAGCAGTTTGGGCAGAACCTACGAGCAGTACTTC. Translating gives CASSLGRTYEQYF.

The chain recombines TRBV13 with TRBJ1-4; 8 bases line up with TRBD1. The CDR3 extends over 15 amino acids. J lost 4 bases, V lost 6 bases, and 7 bases had no gene match. Germline CDR1 is PRHDT and CDR2 is FYEKMQ (reference sequence). CDR3 DNA sequence: TGTGCCAGCAGTCATTGGGACAGGCGTAATGAAAAACTGTTTTTT. Its translation is CASSHWDRRNEKLFF. Combining the CDR3 with reference TRBV13 and TRBJ1-4 gives the whole variable domain AAGVIQSPRHLIKEKRETATLKCYPIPRHDTVYWYQQGPGQDPQFLISFYEKMQSDKGSIPDRFSAQQFSDYHSELNMSSLELGDSALYFCASSHWDRRNEKLFFGSGTQLSVL.

V usage is TRBV6-4 and J usage is TRBJ2-1; 10 bases match TRBD1. The germline V gene encodes CDR1 MRHNA and CDR2 SNTAGT. CDR3 length: 15 residues. V gave up 5 bases and J gave up 8 bases; unmatched junction bases: 9. CDR3 nucleotide sequence: TGTGCCAGCAGTTCCGGGACAGGGGAAGGGGATGAGCAGTTCTTC. This codes for CASSSGTGEGDEQFF.

This chain uses TRBV4-2 with TRBJ2-5, with 9 nucleotides matching TRBD2. Germline V gene lookup returns CDR1 LGHNA and CDR2 YNFKEQ. This CDR3 is built from 17 residues. With V trimmed by 1 base and J by 2 bases, 8 bases remained unmatched. The CDR3 nucleotides are TGTGCCAGCAGCCAAGTCCTTAGCGGGGGCGGTCAAGAGACCCAGTACTTC. Its protein product is CASSQVLSGGGQETQYF.

This clone was seen only a few times. Other DNA sequences in this specimen translate into the identical CDR3. The chain carries TRBV27 and TRBJ1-6; 7 positions match TRBD1. This CDR3 is built from 14 residues. From germline, CDR1 is MNHEY and CDR2 SMNVEV (reference sequence). Trimming removed 4 bases from V and 7 bases from J; junction bases left unmatched: 4. The CDR3 nucleotides are TGTGCCAGCAGTTCGGGACAGAGCAATTCACCCCTCCACTTT. This gives the protein CASSSGQSNSPLHF.

This clone has more than one count but fewer than ten. The chain recombines TRBV2 with TRBJ1-2; the D gene is possibly TRBD1 (6 bases). The CDR3 sequence is 16 residues long. Germline V gene sequence: CDR1 SNHLY, CDR2 FYNNEI. Trimming stripped 4 bases from V and 2 bases from J, with 17 bases between. The CDR3 region has the DNA TGTGCCAGCAGTGTAGGAGGCAGGGGCTCCAACTATGGCTACACCTTC. Amino acids: CASSVGGRGSNYGYTF. Full variable domain (rest looked up from reference TRBV2 and TRBJ1-2): EPEVTQTPSHQVTQMGQEVILRCVPISNHLYFYWYRQILGQKVEFLVSFYNNEISEKSEIFDDQFSVERPDGSNFTLKIRSTKLEDSAMYFCASSVGGRGSNYGYTFGSGTRLTVV.

The V and J genes are TRBV28 and TRBJ1-1; TRBD1 might be the D (5 bases). CDR3 length equals 13 residues. Trimming removed 5 bases from V and 4 bases from J, with 11 bases in between. The germline V gene encodes CDR1 MDHEN and CDR2 SYDVKM. The CDR3 region is CASSVGGSTEAFF. For the CDR3, the DNA is TGTGCCAGCAGTGTGGGGGGTAGCACTGAAGCTTTCTTT.

V gene TRBV4-3 combines with J gene TRBJ2-2, with 11 nucleotides matching TRBD2. CDR1 and CDR2 from the germline V gene are LGHNA and YSLEER. With V trimmed by 2 bases and J by 4 bases, 3 bases remained unmatched. The CDR3 length is 16 residues. As DNA, the CDR3 is TGCGCCAGCAGCCAATATCTAGCGGGGGGCACCGGGGAGCTGTTTTTT. Amino acid sequence: CASSQYLAGGTGELFF.

CDR3 amino acids: CASSDPNGAVSYEQYF. DNA for the CDR3: TGTGCCAGCAGCGACCCTAATGGGGCAGTCTCCTACGAGCAGTACTTC. This rearrangement joins TRBV13 to TRBJ2-7, with D possibly matching TRBD1 (5 bases). Per the germline V gene, CDR1 is PRHDT and CDR2 is FYEKMQ (reference sequence). CDR3 length: 16 amino acids. The V and J ends lost 5 bases and 0 bases respectively, with 17 bases between them. Full variable domain (remainder filled in from reference TRBV13 and TRBJ2-7): AAGVIQSPRHLIKEKRETATLKCYPIPRHDTVYWYQQGPGQDPQFLISFYEKMQSDKGSIPDRFSAQQFSDYHSELNMSSLELGDSALYFCASSDPNGAVSYEQYFGPGTRLTVT.

This rearrangement joins TRBV30 to TRBJ2-3; D is unclear. Looked up from germline, CDR1 is GTSNPN and CDR2 is SVGIG (reference sequence). Trimming took off 0 bases at V and 5 bases at J, with 6 bases between the two ends. CDR3 size: 12 residues. This chain's CDR3 is CAWSVVGDTQYF. The CDR3 DNA follows: TGTGCCTGGAGTGTGGTCGGAGATACGCAGTATTTT. The full variable domain, completed using reference TRBV30 and TRBJ2-3, is SQTIHQWPATLVQPVGSPLSLECTVEGTSNPNLYWYRQAAGRGLQLLFYSVGIGQISSEVPQNLSASRPQDRQFILSSKKLLLSDSGFYLCAWSVVGDTQYFGPGTRLTVL.

The V gene is TRBV7-9, the J gene TRBJ1-6; the D is unclear. V was cut by 4 bases and J by 0 bases, with 4 bases left in between. This CDR3 region has 14 residues. The germline V gene has CDR1 SEHNR and CDR2 FQNEAQ (reference sequence). The CDR3 here is CASSSGSYNSPLHF. The CDR3 DNA reads as TGTGCCAGCAGCTCAGGCTCCTATAATTCACCCCTCCACTTT.

The rearrangement joins TRBV4-2 to TRBJ1-3, with 7 positions matching TRBD1. Germline V CDR1 and CDR2: LGHNA, YNFKEQ. Losses at the gene ends were 1 base for V and 4 bases for J; bases not matched to a gene: 4. The CDR3 runs to 15 residues. The CDR3 region is CASSQVWTGGNTIYF. The CDR3, as DNA: TGTGCCAGCAGCCAAGTATGGACAGGCGGAAACACCATATATTTT.

V gene TRBV7-6 combines with J gene TRBJ2-1, with a tentative D call TRBD1 (6 bases). The germline V and J ends were trimmed by 5 bases and 4 bases, with 18 bases remaining between them. CDR3 length: 16 residues. The germline gives CDR1 SGHVS, CDR2 FNYEAQ. DNA of the CDR3: TGTGCCAGCAGCCCCCGGACAGCCAGCCCTTACAATGAGCAGTTCTTC. Encoded protein: CASSPRTASPYNEQFF. The full variable domain, completed using reference TRBV7-6 and TRBJ2-1, is GAGVSQSPRYKVTKRGQDVALRCDPISGHVSLYWYRQALGQGPEFLTYFNYEAQQDKSGLPNDRFSAERPEGSISTLTIQRTEQRDSAMYRCASSPRTASPYNEQFFGPGTRLTVL.

The CDR3 loop is CASSPRGGAVGLTYGYTF. CDR3 coding DNA: TGTGCCAGCAGCCCCCGAGGCGGGGCAGTCGGTCTAACCTATGGCTACACCTTC. The rearrangement links TRBV9 to TRBJ1-2; D may be TRBD1 (5 bases). Germline CDR1 SGDLS, CDR2 YYNGEE. This CDR3 comprises 18 residues. Trimming took 4 bases from V and 4 from J, leaving 26 bases between them.

This clone appeared a few times. V gene TRBV9 combines with J gene TRBJ1-4, with D unresolved. Per the germline V gene, CDR1 is SGDLS and CDR2 is YYNGEE. V was shortened by 2 bases and J by 5 bases, with 10 bases between the two germline ends. This CDR3 spans 14 amino acids. In DNA, the CDR3 is TGTGCCAGCAGCGTGGGCAGCTCGAATGAAAAACTGTTTTTT. Encoded protein: CASSVGSSNEKLFF. The whole variable domain, remainder taken from reference TRBV9 and TRBJ1-4, is DSGVTQTPKHLITATGQRVTLRCSPRSGDLSVYWYQQSLDQGLQFLIQYYNGEERAKGNILERFSAQQFPDLHSELNLSSLELGDSALYFCASSVGSSNEKLFFGSGTQLSVL.

CDR3 protein: CASSQTSEIYNEQFF. The CDR3 region has the DNA TGTGCCAGTAGCCAAACTAGCGAAATCTACAATGAGCAGTTCTTC. This chain links TRBV19 with TRBJ2-1; 7 bases are shared with TRBD2. Looked up from germline, CDR1 is LNHDA and CDR2 is SQIVND (reference sequence). Germline trimming cut 6 bases from V and 3 bases from J; bases unmatched to any gene: 8. CDR3 size: 15 residues. Filled out from reference TRBV19 and TRBJ2-1, the complete variable domain reads DGGITQSPKYLFRKEGQNVTLSCEQNLNHDAMYWYRQDPGQGLRLIYYSQIVNDFQKGDIAEGYSVSREKKESFPLTVTSAQKNPTAFYLCASSQTSEIYNEQFFGPGTRLTVL.

This chain joins TRBV10-3 and TRBJ1-2; tentatively, D is TRBD1 (5 bases). Germline V gives CDR1 ENHRY, CDR2 SYGVKD. With 8 bases removed from V and 1 base from J, the gap between germline ends came to 14 bases. CDR3 length: 14 amino acids. The CDR3 reads CAIGLQGLNYGYTF. CDR3 sequence (DNA): TGTGCCATCGGGCTGCAGGGACTTAACTATGGCTACACCTTC.

The CDR3 nucleotides are TGTGCCACCAGCAGAGATCGACAGGGGGGCACAGATACGCAGTATTTT. Translating gives CATSRDRQGGTDTQYF. The chain employs TRBV15 and TRBJ2-3; 9 bases map to TRBD1. V lost 0 bases to trimming and J lost 1 base; unmatched junction nucleotides: 2. The CDR3 spans 16 residues. CDR1 and CDR2 (germline): LNHNV, YYDKDF (reference sequence).

The chain carries TRBV4-3 and TRBJ1-1; D is unclear. CDR1 and CDR2 from the germline V gene are LGHNA and YSLEER. The CDR3 is 15 amino acids. The V end was cut by 4 bases, the J end by 6 bases, with 18 bases between. The DNA of the CDR3 is TGCGCCAGCAGCCCCTTCGCGATTCAGGCAGCTGAAGCTTTCTTT. Translation gives CASSPFAIQAAEAFF.

The J gene is TRBJ2-7, the V gene TRBV14; D is uncertain. The CDR3 is 11 residues long. The V gene lost 4 bases and the J gene lost 3 bases, with 4 bases spanning the gap. From germline, CDR1 is SGHDN and CDR2 FVKESK. The CDR3 sequence is CASSRGYEQYF. The CDR3 nucleotides read TGTGCCAGCAGCCGCGGCTACGAGCAGTACTTC.